This paragraph covers one T cell receptor (beta chain) sequence. Its antigen is as yet unknown. Per the germline V gene, CDR1 is MNHEY and CDR2 is SVGEGT. There are 17 residues in the CDR3. Trimming removed 4 bases from V and 1 base from J, with 19 bases in between. As it was prepared, the TCRbeta library received unique molecular identifiers. TCRdb re-analysed the PCR reads in MiXCR, keeping a single row per CDR3 protein. The profile covers approximately 980,000 distinct CDR3 sequences, with about 29% appearing a single time and 25% to 35% taken by the ten largest. This entry is derived from a study of T-cell reconstitution after alpha-beta-depleted transplantation in children. The study's findings and limits: Reported findings indicate that, about two months after transplant, alpha-beta T cells came from several hundred expanded clones, which were derived from non-depleted graft cells. The authors attributed T-cell counts and diversity one year after transplant mostly to newly produced T cells.

This sample comprised PBMCs, mostly from graft donor cells, obtained 360 days after TCRalphabeta/CD19-depleted stem cell transplant. The chain links TRBV6-2 or TRBV6-3 to TRBJ2-5; D gene uncertain. This clonotype originated in a boy less than two years old who had a stem cell transplant for SCID, so the T cells may come from the graft donor. The CDR3 here is CASSSGWLVALQETQYF. CDR3 nucleotide sequence: TGTGCCAGCAGTTCCGGCTGGCTAGTCGCCCTCCAAGAGACCCAGTACTTC.